This TCR beta chain stems from a study of cytomegalovirus exposure and HLA in healthy donors. Overall study findings and caveats: The classifier reportedly diagnosed cytomegalovirus status with high sensitivity and specificity.

Data came from immunoSEQ multiplex PCR; TCRdb stores just in-frame clones and leaves some out. The sample lists 150,000 to 200,000 clones; about 90% were seen once. Notes on this clone: Its antigen is unidentified.

The CDR3 totals 13 residues. V gave up 4 bases and J gave up 0 bases, with 6 bases separating them. CDR1 SGHNT and CDR2 YENEEA come from the germline V gene. Sequenced input: PBMCs. The receptor was derived from a man aged 18 to 29 in good health and CMV-seropositive. The gene calls are TRBV11-3 and TRBJ1-1; D gene uncertain. This CDR3 is CASSSQVNTEAFF. The CDR3 coding sequence is TGTGCCAGCAGCTCTCAGGTGAACACTGAAGCTTTCTTT.